These 32 T cell receptor beta chains originate from one sample sequenced in a study of T cells after yellow fever vaccination. TCRdb re-called the 5' RACE reads through MiXCR, storing one row per CDR3 protein. The data show approximately 580,000 distinct CDR3 sequences, less than 20% seen once. Sample: PBMCs, taken 5 days after the first yellow fever vaccination. These receptors originate from a man younger than 35 who received the YFV17D yellow fever vaccine.

This clonotype was detected a few times. The chain links TRBV20-1 to TRBJ2-2; D is unresolved. From germline, CDR1 is DFQATT and CDR2 SNEGSKA (reference sequence). The V end was cut by 3 bases, the J end by 2 bases, with 7 bases between. This CDR3 is 13 amino acids long. CDR3 loop: CSARGHNTGELFF. CDR3 bases: TGCAGTGCTAGGGGCCATAACACCGGGGAGCTGTTTTTT.

DNA for the CDR3: TGTGCCAGCAGCCAAACTGGGACAGAGACCCAGTACTTC. Translated, it gives CASSQTGTETQYF. The rearrangement links TRBV3-1 to TRBJ2-5, with D perhaps given as TRBD1 or TRBD2 (5 bases each). V was shortened by 2 bases and J by 4 bases, with 8 bases between the two germline ends. Germline CDR1 and CDR2: LGHDT and YNNKEL (reference sequence). CDR3 length equals 13 residues.

This clonotype was picked up a small number of times. The V and J genes are TRBV18 and TRBJ2-7, with 13 bases lining up with TRBD2. This CDR3 is 17 amino acids long. The V gene end was trimmed by 6 bases and the J gene end by 3 bases; junction bases not matched to a gene: 11. Germline V lookup: CDR1 KGHSH, CDR2 LQKENI. CDR3 in DNA: TGTGCCAGCTCGCCGCCAGGACTAGCGGGGGCTCTCTACGAGCAGTACGTC. This translates into CASSPPGLAGALYEQYV.

This chain connects TRBV19 to TRBJ1-5; the D gene is possibly TRBD1 (6 bases). CDR3 length: 15 residues. With 6 bases removed from V and 0 bases from J, the gap between germline ends came to 12 bases. Per the germline V gene, CDR1 is LNHDA and CDR2 is SQIVND (reference sequence). CDR3 sequence: CASSSNRASNQPQHF. The DNA of the CDR3 is TGTGCCAGTAGCTCCAACAGGGCTAGCAATCAGCCCCAGCATTTT.

The chain recombines TRBV6-1 with TRBJ1-6; 7 nucleotides match TRBD1. With 4 bases clipped from V and 7 bases from J, the junction kept 7 bases outside the gene matches. The CDR3 extends over 15 amino acids. Germline-derived CDR1 and CDR2 are MNHNS and SASEGT. The CDR3 DNA sequence: TGTGCCAGCAGTGCCCAGGGGGTCCAGAATTCACCCCTCCACTTT. Protein sequence: CASSAQGVQNSPLHF.

In this sample, this clonotype turned up many times. The chain links TRBV2 to TRBJ2-3; no definite D call. Germline CDR1 is SNHLY and CDR2 is FYNNEI. The CDR3 sequence is 13 residues long. With 2 bases removed from V and 5 bases from J, the gap between germline ends came to 8 bases. CDR3 residues: CASSEPHQDTQYF. CDR3 DNA sequence: TGTGCCAGCAGTGAACCCCACCAAGATACGCAGTATTTT.

This clonotype was found a few times. The gene calls are TRBV6-1 and TRBJ1-5; D remains ambiguous. The germline gives CDR1 MNHNS, CDR2 SASEGT. This CDR3 has 14 residues. The V gene lost 11 bases and the J gene lost 0 bases, with 14 bases spanning the gap. The CDR3 sequence is CACQAADSNQPQHF. CDR3 nucleotide sequence: TGTGCCTGTCAAGCGGCAGATAGCAATCAGCCCCAGCATTTT.

The rearrangement uses TRBV14 and TRBJ2-7; 10 bases line up with TRBD2. The CDR3 runs to 15 residues. Germline assignment: CDR1 SGHDN and CDR2 FVKESK. V gave up 4 bases and J gave up 2 bases; unmatched junction bases: 5. CDR3 sequence: CASSPITSGAYEQYF. The CDR3 DNA sequence: TGTGCCAGCAGCCCAATAACTAGCGGGGCCTACGAGCAGTACTTC.

This clonotype appeared many times. V gene TRBV7-3 combines with J gene TRBJ2-5; D is possibly TRBD1 or TRBD2 (6 bases each). CDR1 and CDR2 (germline): SGHTA, FQGTGA. Trimming removed 2 bases from V and 5 bases from J, with 12 bases in between. The CDR3 is made up of 14 amino acids. The CDR3 region has the DNA TGTGCCAGCAGCTTATACGGGGGCGGGGAGACCCAGTACTTC. It codes for CASSLYGGGETQYF.

This clonotype was picked up a small number of times. V usage is TRBV4-1 and J usage is TRBJ1-6; 9 nucleotides line up with TRBD1. After removal of 1 base from V and 9 bases from J, the junction contained 4 bases not matched to a gene. The CDR3 totals 15 residues. Germline CDR1 is MGHRA and CDR2 is YSYEKL. CDR3 amino acids: CASSQAGQGGSPLHF. DNA of the CDR3: TGCGCCAGCAGCCAAGCGGGACAGGGAGGTTCACCCCTCCACTTT.

V and J are TRBV30 and TRBJ2-3, with D unresolved. V was cut by 5 bases and J by 4 bases, with 10 bases left in between. The CDR3 is 12 residues long. Per germline, CDR1 GTSNPN and CDR2 SVGIG (reference sequence). CDR3 nucleotide sequence: TGTGCCTGGGAACGTGGTGCAGATACGCAGTATTTT. Residues: CAWERGADTQYF.

The rearrangement uses TRBV5-5 and TRBJ1-2; 8 bases map to TRBD1. The CDR3 consists of 13 residues. V shed 2 bases, J shed 8 bases, and the junction held 5 bases outside the gene matches. The germline gives CDR1 SGHKS, CDR2 YYEKEE (reference sequence). Written as DNA, the CDR3 is TGTGCCAGCAGCTTATCAGGGGGCAAGGGCTACACCTTC. It codes for CASSLSGGKGYTF.

This clonotype showed up just a few times. The chain employs TRBV4-3 and TRBJ2-7; D might be TRBD1 or TRBD2, each matching 5 bases. Germline-derived CDR1 and CDR2 are LGHNA and YSLEER. This CDR3 has 16 residues. Trimming removed 0 bases from V and 2 bases from J, with 14 bases in between. CDR3 nucleotides: TGCGCCAGCAGCCAAGATCAACGGGGCGGAGCCTACGAGCAGTACTTC. It yields the protein CASSQDQRGGAYEQYF.

The CDR3 loop is CASSPGNGDTEAFF. The CDR3 nucleotides are TGCGCCAGCAGCCCGGGAAATGGGGACACTGAAGCTTTCTTT. The chain couples TRBV5-1 to TRBJ1-1; no definite D call. The CDR3 runs to 14 residues. V was clipped by 4 bases and J by 3 bases, with 13 bases between them. Per the germline V gene, CDR1 is SGHRS and CDR2 is YFSETQ.

This clonotype was counted only a few times. The chain joins TRBV5-1 to TRBJ2-2; D unclear. Trimming removed 7 bases at V and 4 bases at J, with 14 bases between. Germline assignment: CDR1 SGHRS and CDR2 YFSETQ. CDR3 length equals 14 residues. CDR3 amino acids: CASSSSLSTGELFF. The CDR3 DNA reads as TGCGCCAGCTCCTCCTCTTTGAGCACCGGGGAGCTGTTTTTT. Drawing the rest from reference TRBV5-1 and TRBJ2-2, the complete variable domain is KAGVTQTPRYLIKTRGQQVTLSCSPISGHRSVSWYQQTPGQGLQFLFEYFSETQRNKGNFPGRFSGRQFSNSRSEMNVSTLELGDSALYLCASSSSLSTGELFFGEGSRLTVL.

The table lists this clonotype with a few counts. The J gene is TRBJ2-2, the V gene TRBV9; 8 positions match TRBD1. The length of the CDR3 is 15 residues. Germline V gives CDR1 SGDLS, CDR2 YYNGEE. The J segment lost 3 bases and the V segment lost 6 bases, leaving 7 bases of the junction unmatched. Here the CDR3 reads CASKRTGRDTGELFF. The CDR3 bases are TGTGCCAGCAAGAGGACAGGGCGCGACACCGGGGAGCTGTTTTTT.

V is TRBV19 and J is TRBJ2-7; perhaps TRBD1 as D (6 bases). Germline loops: CDR1 LNHDA, CDR2 SQIVND (reference sequence). V was cut by 1 base and J by 2 bases, with 12 bases left in between. The length of the CDR3 is 15 residues. Written as DNA, the CDR3 is TGTGCCAGTAGTATAGGTCCAGGGGTGGCCTACGAGCAGTACTTC. The encoded protein is CASSIGPGVAYEQYF.

The chain combines TRBV7-2 with TRBJ2-1, with 8 bases lining up with TRBD2. The CDR3 has 15 residues. The V gene end was trimmed by 3 bases and the J gene end by 3 bases; junction bases not matched to a gene: 4. The germline V gene encodes CDR1 SGHTA and CDR2 FQGNSA. The CDR3 loop reads CASSFGGANYNEQFF. The CDR3 DNA reads TGTGCCAGCAGCTTCGGGGGGGCAAACTACAATGAGCAGTTCTTC.

This clonotype was counted a few times. The chain recombines TRBV20-1 with TRBJ2-7; TRBD2 is a possible D gene (5 bases). Germline V lookup: CDR1 DFQATT, CDR2 SNEGSKA (reference sequence). This CDR3 has 12 amino acids. The V and J ends lost 7 bases and 0 bases respectively, with 10 bases between them. The CDR3 nucleotides read TGCAGTGTTGAGAGGGCCTCCTACGAGCAGTACTTC. It codes for CSVERASYEQYF.

This chain joins TRBV7-3 and TRBJ1-1; D not certain. V shed 5 bases and J shed 4 bases, with 17 bases lying between them. Germline V gene sequence: CDR1 SGHTA, CDR2 FQGTGA. The CDR3 is 15 amino acids. The CDR3 nucleotides read TGTGCCAGCAGCCCACTGAGTCCGGGTGGCACTGAAGCTTTCTTT. Translating it yields CASSPLSPGGTEAFF. Drawing the rest from reference TRBV7-3 and TRBJ1-1, the complete variable domain is GAGVSQTPSNKVTEKGKYVELRCDPISGHTALYWYRQSLGQGPEFLIYFQGTGAADDSGLPNDRFFAVRPEGSVSTLKIQRTERGDSAVYLCASSPLSPGGTEAFFGQGTRLTVV.

This chain links TRBV9 with TRBJ2-2; no reliable D call. The V end was cut by 0 bases, the J end by 3 bases, with 9 bases between. The length of the CDR3 is 15 residues. The V gene's germline CDR1 is SGDLS and CDR2 YYNGEE. CDR3 loop: CASSVASRDTGELFF. In DNA form, the CDR3 reads TGTGCCAGCAGCGTAGCCAGTAGGGACACCGGGGAGCTGTTTTTT. The full variable domain, in which reference TRBV9 and TRBJ2-2 provide the parts outside the CDR3, is DSGVTQTPKHLITATGQRVTLRCSPRSGDLSVYWYQQSLDQGLQFLIQYYNGEERAKGNILERFSAQQFPDLHSELNLSSLELGDSALYFCASSVASRDTGELFFGEGSRLTVL.

This clonotype turned up a few times. The V call is TRBV20-1, the J call TRBJ1-1; D is perhaps TRBD1 (5 bases). CDR1 DFQATT and CDR2 SNEGSKA come from the germline V gene (reference sequence). Trimming stripped 3 bases from V and 5 bases from J, with 19 bases between. CDR3 size: 15 residues. The chain's CDR3 is CSASPDTRPWTEAFF. CDR3 in DNA: TGCAGTGCTAGTCCGGACACCCGACCGTGGACTGAAGCTTTCTTT.

This clonotype was found a few times. The J gene is TRBJ2-5, the V gene TRBV4-3; 8 nucleotides align to TRBD2. There are 15 residues in the CDR3. The trim removed 3 bases at V and 4 bases at J, leaving 7 bases unmatched. Germline CDR1 and CDR2: LGHNA and YSLEER. DNA for the CDR3: TGCGCCAGCAGCCATCGGACTAGCATGGGAGAGACCCAGTACTTC. Translating gives CASSHRTSMGETQYF.

The chain links TRBV2 to TRBJ1-5, with D hard to call. Germline V gene data show CDR1 as SNHLY and CDR2 as FYNNEI. Trimming took off 2 bases at V and 2 bases at J, with 7 bases between the two ends. This CDR3 is built from 14 residues. Written as DNA, the CDR3 is TGTGCCAGCAGTGAAAGAATCGGCAATCAGCCCCAGCATTTT. It encodes CASSERIGNQPQHF.

This clonotype was observed a few times. This sequence joins TRBV27 and TRBJ2-7, with 7 bases aligning to TRBD1. This CDR3 region has 16 residues. V lost 6 bases, J lost 2 bases, and 13 bases stayed unmatched. Germline CDR1 is MNHEY and CDR2 is SMNVEV (reference sequence). The CDR3 bases are TGTGCCAGCAGAGACGGATTCGGGACAGACACCTACGAGCAGTACTTC. Its translation: CASRDGFGTDTYEQYF.

This clonotype was observed at least ten times. This chain links TRBV7-9 with TRBJ2-1; a possible D gene is TRBD1 (5 bases). Germline V gene lookup returns CDR1 SEHNR and CDR2 FQNEAQ (reference sequence). The V gene lost 0 bases and the J gene lost 8 bases, with 17 bases spanning the gap. The CDR3 sequence is 16 residues long. The CDR3 DNA reads as TGTGCCAGCAGCTTAGCGAAGGTGGCGCAGGGCGATGAGCAGTTCTTC. Amino acid sequence: CASSLAKVAQGDEQFF.

The chain uses TRBV28 and TRBJ2-5, with 12 bases matching TRBD2. Germline CDR1 is MDHEN and CDR2 is SYDVKM. V dropped 4 bases and J dropped 7; count of bases not matched to a gene: 4. The CDR3 length is 14 residues. In DNA, the CDR3 is TGTGCCAGCAGTTGGACTAGCGGGGCCAGGACCCAGTACTTC. It codes for CASSWTSGARTQYF.

The V call is TRBV5-1, the J call TRBJ1-4; D is possibly TRBD1 (6 bases). CDR1 SGHRS and CDR2 YFSETQ come from the germline V gene. The V end was cut by 2 bases, the J end by 8 bases, with 19 bases between. The length of the CDR3 is 16 residues. The CDR3 nucleotides are TGCGCCAGCAGCTTTAGTCCCCAAGGGGGTGGGGAAAAACTGTTTTTT. Its translation: CASSFSPQGGGEKLFF.

This clonotype was seen only a few times. This chain connects TRBV11-2 to TRBJ2-2; TRBD2 agrees at 8 bases. V was clipped by 5 bases and J by 0 bases; unmatched bases: 11. The germline gives CDR1 SGHAT, CDR2 FQNNGV. This CDR3 contains 18 residues. CDR3 region: CASSRMILSGANTGELFF. CDR3 bases: TGTGCCAGCAGCCGTATGATCCTTAGCGGGGCGAACACCGGGGAGCTGTTTTTT.

Concerning this clonotype itself: A much larger clone sits a single nucleotide away, making a read error possible. The chain joins TRBV5-6 to TRBJ2-7, with D perhaps TRBD1 or TRBD2 (5 bases each). The CDR3 is 15 residues long. CDR1 SGHDT and CDR2 YYEEEE come from the germline V gene. CDR3 sequence reads: CAISSGPGPRYEQYV. CDR3 DNA: TGTGCCATCAGCTCCGGACCGGGACCCCGCTACGAGCAGTACGTC.

V and J are TRBV12-3 or TRBV12-4 and TRBJ2-5, with D possibly TRBD2 on 5 matching bases. This CDR3 comprises 16 residues. V was shortened by 3 bases and J by 1 base, with 15 bases between the two germline ends. The CDR3, as DNA: TGTGCCAGCAGTTTGGAGGACCCGGACCCCCAAGAGACCCAGTACTTC. It translates to CASSLEDPDPQETQYF.

This clonotype was detected only a few times. V is TRBV5-4 and J is TRBJ2-5; D may be TRBD2 (7 bases). Trimming shortened V by 0 bases and J by 3 bases, and 12 bases separated the two germline ends. Per germline, CDR1 SGHNT and CDR2 YYREEE (reference sequence). CDR3 size: 15 residues. CDR3 loop: CASSLEAGAEETQYF. The DNA for the CDR3 is TGTGCCAGCAGCTTGGAGGCGGGGGCGGAAGAGACCCAGTACTTC.